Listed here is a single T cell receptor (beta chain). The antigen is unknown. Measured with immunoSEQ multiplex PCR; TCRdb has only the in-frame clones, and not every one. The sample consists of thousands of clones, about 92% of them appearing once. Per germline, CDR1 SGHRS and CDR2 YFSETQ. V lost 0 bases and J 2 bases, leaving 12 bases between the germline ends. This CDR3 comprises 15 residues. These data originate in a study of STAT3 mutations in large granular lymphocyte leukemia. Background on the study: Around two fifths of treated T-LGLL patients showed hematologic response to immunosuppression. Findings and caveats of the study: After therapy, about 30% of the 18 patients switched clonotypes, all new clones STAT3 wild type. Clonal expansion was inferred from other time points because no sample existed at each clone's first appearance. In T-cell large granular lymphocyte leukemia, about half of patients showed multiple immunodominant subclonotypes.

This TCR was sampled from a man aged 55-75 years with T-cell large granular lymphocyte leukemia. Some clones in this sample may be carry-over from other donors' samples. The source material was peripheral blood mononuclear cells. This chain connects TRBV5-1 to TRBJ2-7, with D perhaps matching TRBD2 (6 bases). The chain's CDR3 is CASSLASGLTYEQYF. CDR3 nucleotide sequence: TGCGCCAGCAGCTTGGCATCAGGACTAACCTACGAGCAGTACTTC.